Below, one T cell receptor beta chain is given with its context. These data come from a study of blood T cell repertoires in COVID-19. Per the germline V gene, CDR1 is LNHDA and CDR2 is SQIVND (reference sequence). The CDR3 totals 14 residues. Trimming cost V 3 bases and J 1 base, with 9 bases left between them. The authors' processing: Researchers report that nucleated cell counts were estimated from reference gene primer amplification. The protocol was immunoSEQ multiplex PCR, while the TCRdb copy is restricted to in-frame clones and leaves out a portion. V, J and clone size reflect that table, while D and trimming were determined from the DNA. The sample shows roughly 230,000 clones, approximately 80% of them seen only once.

This chain connects TRBV19 to TRBJ1-1, with D perhaps TRBD1 (5 bases). The receptor was derived from a man aged 35 to 55 with acute or convalescent COVID-19. Specimen: peripheral blood. The CDR3 sequence: CASSIQGANTEAFF. In DNA, the CDR3 is TGTGCCAGTAGTATCCAGGGTGCGAACACTGAAGCTTTCTTT.